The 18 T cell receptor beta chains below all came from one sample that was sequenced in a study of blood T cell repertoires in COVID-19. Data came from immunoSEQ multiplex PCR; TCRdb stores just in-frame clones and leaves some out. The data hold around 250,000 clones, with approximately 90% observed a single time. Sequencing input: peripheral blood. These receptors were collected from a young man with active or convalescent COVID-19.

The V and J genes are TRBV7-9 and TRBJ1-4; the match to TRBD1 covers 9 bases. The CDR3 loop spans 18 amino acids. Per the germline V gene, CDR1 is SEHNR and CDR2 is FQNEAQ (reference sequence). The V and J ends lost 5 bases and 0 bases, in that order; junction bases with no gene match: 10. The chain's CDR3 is CASSLQPGQGSTNEKLFF. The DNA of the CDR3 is TGTGCCAGCAGCCTGCAGCCGGGACAGGGATCAACTAATGAAAAACTGTTTTTT. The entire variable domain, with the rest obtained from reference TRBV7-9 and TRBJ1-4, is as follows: DTGVSQNPRHKITKRGQNVTFRCDPISEHNRLYWYRQTLGQGPEFLTYFQNEAQLEKSRLLSDRFSAERPKGSFSTLEIQRTEQGDSAMYLCASSLQPGQGSTNEKLFFGSGTQLSVL.

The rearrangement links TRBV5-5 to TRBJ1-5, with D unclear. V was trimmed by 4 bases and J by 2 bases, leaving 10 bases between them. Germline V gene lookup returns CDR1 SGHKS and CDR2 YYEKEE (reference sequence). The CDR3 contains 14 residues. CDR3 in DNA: TGTGCCAGCAGCCCAGAGGCAGGCAATCAGCCCCAGCATTTT. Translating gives CASSPEAGNQPQHF.

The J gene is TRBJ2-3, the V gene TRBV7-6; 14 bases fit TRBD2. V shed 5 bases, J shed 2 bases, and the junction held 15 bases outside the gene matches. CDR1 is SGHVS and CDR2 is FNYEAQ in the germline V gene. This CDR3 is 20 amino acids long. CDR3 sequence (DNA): TGTGCCAGCAGCCCGCTGGGACTAGCGGGAGTAATGGGATCCACAGATACGCAGTATTTT. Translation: CASSPLGLAGVMGSTDTQYF.

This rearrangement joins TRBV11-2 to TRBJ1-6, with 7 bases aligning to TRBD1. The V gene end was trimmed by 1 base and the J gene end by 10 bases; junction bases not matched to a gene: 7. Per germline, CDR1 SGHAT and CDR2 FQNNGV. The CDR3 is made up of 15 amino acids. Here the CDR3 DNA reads TGTGCCAGCAGCTTAGGTTTCAGGGGGTTGTCACCCCTCCACTTT. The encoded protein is CASSLGFRGLSPLHF.

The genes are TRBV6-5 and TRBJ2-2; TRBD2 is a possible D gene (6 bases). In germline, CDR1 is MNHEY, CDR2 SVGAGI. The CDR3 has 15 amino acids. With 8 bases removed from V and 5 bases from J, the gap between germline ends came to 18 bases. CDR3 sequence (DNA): TGTGCCAGCCGCCATTTAGGAGGGACGACCGGGGAGCTGTTTTTT. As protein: CASRHLGGTTGELFF.

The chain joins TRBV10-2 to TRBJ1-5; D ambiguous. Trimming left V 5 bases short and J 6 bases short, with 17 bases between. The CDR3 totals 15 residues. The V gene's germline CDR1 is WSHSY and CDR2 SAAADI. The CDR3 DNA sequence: TGCGCCAGCAGTTTGAGGGTGATTGGAATTCAGCCCCAGCATTTT. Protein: CASSLRVIGIQPQHF.

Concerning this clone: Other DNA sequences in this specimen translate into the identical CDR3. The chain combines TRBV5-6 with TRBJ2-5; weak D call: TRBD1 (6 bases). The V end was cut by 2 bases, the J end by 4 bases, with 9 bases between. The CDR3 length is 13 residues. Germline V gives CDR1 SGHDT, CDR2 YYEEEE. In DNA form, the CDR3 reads TGTGCCAGCAGCTTTTTAGGGGGAGAGACCCAGTACTTC. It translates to CASSFLGGETQYF.

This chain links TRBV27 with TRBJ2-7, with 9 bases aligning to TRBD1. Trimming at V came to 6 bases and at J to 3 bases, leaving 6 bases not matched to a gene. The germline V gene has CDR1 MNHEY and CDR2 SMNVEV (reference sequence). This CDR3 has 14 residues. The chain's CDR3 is CASRAGQGFYEQYF. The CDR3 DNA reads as TGTGCCAGCAGGGCGGGACAGGGCTTCTACGAGCAGTACTTC.

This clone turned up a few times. CDR3 protein: CASSPTGPNTGELFF. CDR3 in DNA: TGTGCCAGCAGTCCGACAGGACCGAACACCGGGGAGCTGTTTTTT. The chain joins TRBV6-6 to TRBJ2-2, with D perhaps matching TRBD1 (6 bases). Trimming stripped 5 bases from V and 0 bases from J, with 10 bases between. Germline V gene lookup returns CDR1 MNHNY and CDR2 SVGAGI (reference sequence). The CDR3 sequence is 15 residues long.

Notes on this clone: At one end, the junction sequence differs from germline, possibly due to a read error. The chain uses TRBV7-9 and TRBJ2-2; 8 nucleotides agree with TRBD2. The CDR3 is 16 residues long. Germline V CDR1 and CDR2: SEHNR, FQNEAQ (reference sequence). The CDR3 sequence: CASSLAAGGFTGELFF. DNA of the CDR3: TGTGCCAGCAGCCTAGCGGCGGGAGGCTTCACCGGGGAGCTGTTTTTT. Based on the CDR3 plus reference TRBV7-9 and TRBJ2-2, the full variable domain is DTGVSQNPRHKITKRGQNVTFRCDPISEHNRLYWYRQTLGQGPEFLTYFQNEAQLEKSRLLSDRFSAERPKGSFSTLEIQRTEQGDSAMYLCASSLAAGGFTGELFFGEGSRLTVL.

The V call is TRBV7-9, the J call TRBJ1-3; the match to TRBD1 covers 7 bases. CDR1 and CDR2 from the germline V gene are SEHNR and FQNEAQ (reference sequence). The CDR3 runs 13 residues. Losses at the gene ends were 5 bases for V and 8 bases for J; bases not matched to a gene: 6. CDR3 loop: CASSQRQGDTIYF. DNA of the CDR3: TGTGCCAGCAGCCAGAGACAGGGAGACACCATATATTTT. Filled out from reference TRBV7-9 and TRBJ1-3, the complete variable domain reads DTGVSQNPRHKITKRGQNVTFRCDPISEHNRLYWYRQTLGQGPEFLTYFQNEAQLEKSRLLSDRFSAERPKGSFSTLEIQRTEQGDSAMYLCASSQRQGDTIYFGEGSWLTVV.

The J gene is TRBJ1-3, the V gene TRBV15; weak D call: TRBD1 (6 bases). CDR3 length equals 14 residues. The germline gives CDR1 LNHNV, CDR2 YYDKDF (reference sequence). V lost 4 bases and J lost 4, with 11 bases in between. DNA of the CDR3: TGTGCCACCAGCAATCCTGGGACAGGAAACACCATATATTTT. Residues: CATSNPGTGNTIYF.

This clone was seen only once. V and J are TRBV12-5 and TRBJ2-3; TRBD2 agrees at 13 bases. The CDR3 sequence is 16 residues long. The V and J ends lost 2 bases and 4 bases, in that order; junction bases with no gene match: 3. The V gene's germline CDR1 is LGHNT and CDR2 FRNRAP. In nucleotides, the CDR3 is TGTGCTAGTGGTTTGACTAGCGGGGGGGGCGCAGATACGCAGTATTTT. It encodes CASGLTSGGGADTQYF.

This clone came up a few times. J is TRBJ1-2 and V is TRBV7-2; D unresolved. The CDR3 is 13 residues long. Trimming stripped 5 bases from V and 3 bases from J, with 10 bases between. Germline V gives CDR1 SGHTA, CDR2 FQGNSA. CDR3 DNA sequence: TGTGCCAGCAGCCCGCAAGAGGACTATGGCTACACCTTC. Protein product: CASSPQEDYGYTF.

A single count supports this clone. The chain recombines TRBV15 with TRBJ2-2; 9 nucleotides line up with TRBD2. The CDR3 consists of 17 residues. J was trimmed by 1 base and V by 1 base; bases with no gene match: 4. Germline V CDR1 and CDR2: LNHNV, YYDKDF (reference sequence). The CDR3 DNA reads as TGTGCCACCAGCAGAGCGGAAGCGGGAGGGAACACCGGGGAGCTGTTTTTT. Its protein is CATSRAEAGGNTGELFF.

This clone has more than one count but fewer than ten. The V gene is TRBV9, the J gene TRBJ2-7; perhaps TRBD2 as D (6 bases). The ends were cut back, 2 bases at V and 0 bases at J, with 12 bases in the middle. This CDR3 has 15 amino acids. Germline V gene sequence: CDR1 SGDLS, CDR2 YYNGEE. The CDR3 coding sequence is TGTGCCAGCAGCGTGGGGGACTGGAGCTCCTACGAGCAGTACTTC. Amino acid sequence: CASSVGDWSSYEQYF.

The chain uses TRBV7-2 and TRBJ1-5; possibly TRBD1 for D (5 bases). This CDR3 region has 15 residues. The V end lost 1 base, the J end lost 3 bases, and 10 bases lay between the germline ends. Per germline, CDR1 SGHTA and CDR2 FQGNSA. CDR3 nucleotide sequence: TGTGCCAGCAGCTTAGGGGAGGGGATCAATCAGCCCCAGCATTTT. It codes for CASSLGEGINQPQHF.

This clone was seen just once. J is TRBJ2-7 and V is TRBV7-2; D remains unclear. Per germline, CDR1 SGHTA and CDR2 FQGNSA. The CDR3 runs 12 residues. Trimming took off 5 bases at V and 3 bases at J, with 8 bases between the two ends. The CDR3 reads CASSANFYEQYF. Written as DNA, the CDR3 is TGTGCCAGCAGCGCCAACTTCTACGAGCAGTACTTC.